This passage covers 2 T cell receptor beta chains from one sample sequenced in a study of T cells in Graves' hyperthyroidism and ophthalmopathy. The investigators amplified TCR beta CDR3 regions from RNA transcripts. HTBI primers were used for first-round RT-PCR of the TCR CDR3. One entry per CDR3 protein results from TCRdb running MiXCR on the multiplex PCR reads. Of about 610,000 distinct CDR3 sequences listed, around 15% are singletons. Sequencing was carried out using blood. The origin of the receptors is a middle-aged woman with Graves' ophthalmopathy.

The chain's CDR3 is CSVIVRGGGSYNEQFF. CDR3 DNA sequence: TGCAGCGTTATCGTCCGCGGGGGGGGCTCCTACAATGAGCAGTTCTTC. This chain uses TRBV29-1 with TRBJ2-1, with TRBD2 matching 9 bases. CDR1 SQVTM and CDR2 ANQGSEA come from the germline V gene. The CDR3 contains 16 residues. V shed 5 bases and J 0 bases; nucleotides not matched to a gene: 8.

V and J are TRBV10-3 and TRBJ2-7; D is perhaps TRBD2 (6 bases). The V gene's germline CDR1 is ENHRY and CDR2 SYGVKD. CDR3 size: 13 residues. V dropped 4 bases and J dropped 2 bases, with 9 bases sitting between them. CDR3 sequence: CAISGTSPYEQYF. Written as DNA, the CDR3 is TGTGCCATCAGTGGAACTAGCCCCTACGAGCAGTACTTC.